This T cell receptor beta chain comes out of a study of OX40 agonist ivuxolimab in advanced cancers. Background on the study: Prior anti-PD-1, anti-PD-L1 or anti-CTLA-4 therapy was allowed; 40% had some.

Here immunoSEQ multiplex PCR was the method, and the copy in TCRdb shows in-frame clones only, minus some. The sample holds 48,000 or so clones, roughly 94% seen once. Of note for this clone: Its cognate antigen is unknown.

The study's findings and limits: What antigens the expanded peripheral T cells recognized was never established. Nonresponders included some who also had low normalized T-cell clonal expansion. Patients with a partial response at 0.1-3.0 mg/kg had among the lowest clonal expansion.

In germline, CDR1 is LNHDA, CDR2 SQIVND (reference sequence). CDR3 length equals 14 residues. V dropped 5 bases and J dropped 3; count of bases not matched to a gene: 6. The sample consisted of CD4+ or CD8+ T cells sorted from blood, taken in a trial of the OX40 agonist ivuxolimab. The clonotype originates from an adult with an advanced solid tumor such as melanoma, head and neck, liver or kidney cancer. The chain joins TRBV19 to TRBJ2-7; 8 bases map to TRBD2. The CDR3: CASSGAGADYEQYF. As DNA, the CDR3 is TGTGCCAGTAGTGGAGCGGGAGCGGACTACGAGCAGTACTTC.